This passage covers 3 T cell receptor beta chains from one sample sequenced in a study of early T cells in non-severe SARS-CoV-2 infection. TCRdb called the 5' RACE reads again in MiXCR, with one record for every CDR3 protein. The sample lists approximately 15,000 distinct CDR3 sequences, around 6% occurring once. The material sequenced was whole blood, taken at baseline. These receptor sequences come from an adult who was a healthcare worker with PCR-confirmed SARS-CoV-2 infection or an uninfected control (not recorded which).

This clonotype was counted many times. The gene calls are TRBV2 and TRBJ2-1; 8 positions agree with TRBD2. The junction had 0 bases not matched to a gene; V was cut back by 2 bases and J by 0 bases. This CDR3 spans 15 amino acids. In germline, CDR1 is SNHLY, CDR2 FYNNEI. The CDR3 here is CASSESGGSYNEQFF. The DNA for the CDR3 is TGTGCCAGCAGTGAAAGCGGGGGCTCCTACAATGAGCAGTTCTTC. The full variable domain, with the rest looked up from reference TRBV2 and TRBJ2-1, is EPEVTQTPSHQVTQMGQEVILRCVPISNHLYFYWYRQILGQKVEFLVSFYNNEISEKSEIFDDQFSVERPDGSNFTLKIRSTKLEDSAMYFCASSESGGSYNEQFFGPGTRLTVL.

This clonotype was detected many times. The chain combines TRBV5-8 with TRBJ1-5, with 7 nucleotides matching TRBD1. The germline gives CDR1 SGHTS, CDR2 YDEGEE. J lost 6 bases, V lost 4 bases, and 10 bases had no gene match. This CDR3 contains 15 residues. The CDR3 region is CASSAGQLRGQPQHF. The DNA of the CDR3 is TGTGCCAGCAGCGCGGGACAGCTACGGGGTCAGCCCCAGCATTTT.

This clonotype showed up many times. The chain carries TRBV7-2 and TRBJ1-4, with D possibly TRBD1 on 6 matching bases. The CDR3 totals 16 residues. Germline V gene lookup returns CDR1 SGHTA and CDR2 FQGNSA. V was pared by 4 bases and J by 7 bases, with 19 bases between. The CDR3 coding sequence is TGTGCCAGCAGCTCACAGGGTTTTGGTACAACTGAAAAACTGTTTTTT. It codes for CASSSQGFGTTEKLFF. The full variable domain, completed using reference TRBV7-2 and TRBJ1-4, is GAGVSQSPSNKVTEKGKDVELRCDPISGHTALYWYRQSLGQGLEFLIYFQGNSAPDKSGLPSDRFSAERTGGSVSTLTIQRTQQEDSAVYLCASSSQGFGTTEKLFFGSGTQLSVL.